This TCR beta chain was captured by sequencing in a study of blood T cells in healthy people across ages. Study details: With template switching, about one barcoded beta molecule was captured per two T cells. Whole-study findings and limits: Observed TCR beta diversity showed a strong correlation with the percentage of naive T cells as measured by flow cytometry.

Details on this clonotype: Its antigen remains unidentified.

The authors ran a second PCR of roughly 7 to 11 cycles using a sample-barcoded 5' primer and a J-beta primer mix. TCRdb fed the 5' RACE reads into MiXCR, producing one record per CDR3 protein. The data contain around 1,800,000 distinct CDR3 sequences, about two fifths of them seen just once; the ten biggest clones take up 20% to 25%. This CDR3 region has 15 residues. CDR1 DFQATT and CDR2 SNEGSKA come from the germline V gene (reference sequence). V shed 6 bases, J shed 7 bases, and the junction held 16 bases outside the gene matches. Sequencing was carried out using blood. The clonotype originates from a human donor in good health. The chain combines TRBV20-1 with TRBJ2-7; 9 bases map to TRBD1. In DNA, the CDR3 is TGCAGTGCCGAACCGGGACAGGGCGATTTTGGGGAGCAGTACTTC. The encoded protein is CSAEPGQGDFGEQYF.